Ten or more counts support the clone carrying this TCR beta chain. The sample comes from a study of T-cell reconstitution after alpha-beta-depleted transplantation in children. This CDR3 has 17 amino acids. Unmatched junction bases numbered 8, after V lost 4 bases and J lost 0 bases. Germline values: CDR1 ENHRY, CDR2 SYGVKD. Unique molecular identifiers were built into the TCRbeta library. TCRdb reprocessed the PCR reads via MiXCR and lists one record per CDR3 protein. The repertoire has nearly 250,000 distinct CDR3 sequences, less than 9% of them found once; the top ten carry approximately 6.3%. The chain uses TRBV10-3 and TRBJ1-2; 10 bases match TRBD1. This sample comprised PBMCs, mostly from graft donor cells, obtained 180 days after TCRalphabeta/CD19-depleted stem cell transplant. This receptor was taken from a male patient between 5 and 17 years old who had a stem cell transplant for acute lymphoblastic leukemia, so the T cells may come from the graft donor. This CDR3 is CAISGGQGKVPNYGYTF. For the CDR3, the DNA is TGTGCCATCAGTGGGGGACAGGGGAAAGTACCTAACTATGGCTACACCTTC.